Listed below are T cell receptor beta chains from one sample, sequenced in a study of identical twins. Each CDR3 protein is one row after TCRdb ran MiXCR on the 5' RACE reads. In the table there are roughly 570,000 distinct CDR3 sequences, around a tenth of which are singletons. This same sample was also part of a study on yellow fever vaccine responses in identical twins.

Sequencing was done on a sample of PBMCs. These receptors originate from a woman aged 18-30 years in good health. Both conserved end residues are part of each CDR3. D genes are given only for firm matches. Not every row has a clone size; where given, it reads once, few, many or a size class.

j_gene | abundance | d_gene | v_gene | CDR3aa | CDR3nt
TRBJ2-1 | few | TRBD2 | TRBV3-1 | CASSPLAGGPSFRNEQFF | TGTGCCAGCAGCCCTCTAGCGGGGGGGCCAAGTTTTAGGAATGAGCAGTTCTTC
TRBJ2-3 | few | NA | TRBV5-4 | CASSLGAGDPDTQYF | TGTGCCAGCAGCTTGGGCGCGGGCGACCCAGATACGCAGTATTTT
TRBJ1-4 | many | TRBD1 | TRBV6-5 | CASSYLGQENEKLFF | TGTGCCAGCAGTTACCTCGGACAGGAGAATGAAAAACTGTTTTTT
TRBJ2-1 | NA | NA | TRBV7-2 | CASSSPGSGLYNEQFF | TGTGCCAGCAGCTCCCCGGGTTCGGGATTGTACAATGAGCAGTTCTTC
TRBJ2-3 | few | NA | TRBV27 | CASSYRDIPDTQYF | TGTGCCAGCAGTTACCGAGATATCCCTGATACGCAGTATTTT
TRBJ2-5 | NA | NA | TRBV7-3 | CASSFSSKETQYF | TGTGCCAGCAGCTTTAGTAGCAAAGAGACCCAGTACTTC
TRBJ1-1 | many | NA | TRBV28 | CASNRYTEAFF | TGTGCCAGCAACCGATACACTGAAGCTTTCTTT
TRBJ2-4 | many | NA | TRBV7-9 | CASSLMGLAKNIQYF | TGTGCCAGCAGCTTAATGGGGTTAGCCAAAAACATTCAGTACTTC
TRBJ2-3 | NA | NA | TRBV6-1 | CASSTGPGSWDTQYF | TGTGCCAGCAGCACCGGACCAGGGTCGTGGGATACGCAGTATTTT
TRBJ2-5 | many | NA | TRBV7-9 | CASSLAGGETQYF | TGTGCCAGCAGCTTAGCAGGGGGAGAGACCCAGTACTTC
TRBJ2-7 | few | TRBD2 | TRBV18 | CASRRAGVDPYEQYF | TGTGCCAGCCGAAGAGCGGGAGTAGACCCCTACGAGCAGTACTTC
TRBJ2-1 | NA | TRBD1 | TRBV24-1 | CATSDPLYRGRDEQFF | TGTGCCACCAGTGATCCCCTCTACAGGGGTCGGGATGAGCAGTTCTTC
TRBJ2-1 | many | NA | TRBV5-1 | CASSLDQTGNEQFF | TGCGCCAGCAGCTTGGACCAGACCGGGAATGAGCAGTTCTTC
TRBJ2-7 | few | NA | TRBV20-1 | CSASNSGSYEQYF | TGCAGTGCTAGCAATTCGGGCTCCTACGAGCAGTACTTC
TRBJ2-5 | many | TRBD1 | TRBV7-9 | CASSWDRGQETQYF | TGTGCCAGCAGTTGGGACAGGGGGCAAGAGACCCAGTACTTC
TRBJ2-7 | NA | TRBD2 | TRBV11-2 | CASRAPGLGSYEQYF | TGTGCCAGCAGAGCACCGGGACTAGGGTCCTACGAGCAGTACTTC
TRBJ2-7 | many | TRBD2 | TRBV6-1 | CAISSAGTTPVAYEQYF | TGTGCCATCAGCTCGGCCGGGACTACACCCGTAGCCTACGAGCAGTACTTC
TRBJ2-7 | many | TRBD1 | TRBV5-1 | CASSLTGTGNEQYF | TGCGCCAGCAGCTTGACCGGGACAGGGAATGAGCAGTACTTC
TRBJ2-5 | few | TRBD2 | TRBV29-1 | CSVRGLAGISRDPAGQYF | TGCAGCGTCAGGGGACTAGCGGGGATATCAAGAGACCCAGCGGGCCAGTACTTC
TRBJ2-7 | NA | NA | TRBV4-2 | CASSQRLAYEQYF | TGTGCCAGCAGCCAACGCCTAGCCTACGAGCAGTACTTC
TRBJ2-7 | many | NA | TRBV24-1 | CATSDTGTGLPEQYF | TGTGCCACCAGTGACACCGGGACGGGGCTTCCCGAGCAGTACTTC
TRBJ2-3 | many | NA | TRBV4-3 | CASSPLLSTDTQYF | TGCGCCAGCAGCCCCTTGCTCTCCACAGATACGCAGTATTTT
TRBJ2-6 | NA | NA | TRBV5-1 | CASSTTVSGANVLTF | TGCGCCAGCAGCACGACAGTCTCTGGGGCCAACGTCCTGACTTTC
TRBJ2-7 | many | NA | TRBV20-1 | CSARDNSLEQYF | TGCAGTGCTAGAGATAACTCCTTAGAGCAGTACTTC
TRBJ2-2 | NA | TRBD2 | TRBV7-6 | CASSRRVLAGGDTGELFF | TGTGCCAGCAGCCGCAGAGTACTAGCGGGAGGGGACACCGGGGAGCTGTTTTTT
TRBJ2-7 | few | TRBD2 | TRBV29-1 | CSVAGLAGVNSYEQYF | TGCAGCGTCGCGGGACTAGCGGGAGTGAACTCCTACGAGCAGTACTTC
TRBJ2-6 | many | NA | TRBV12-3/TRBV12-4 | CASKPPGANVLTF | TGTGCCAGCAAGCCCCCGGGGGCCAACGTCCTGACTTTC
TRBJ2-7 | few | TRBD2 | TRBV15 | CATSRDRSSGTYEQYF | TGTGCCACCAGCAGAGATCGGTCTAGCGGCACCTACGAGCAGTACTTC
TRBJ1-5 | many | TRBD1 | TRBV29-1 | CSAAGQGSNQPQHF | TGCAGCGCTGCGGGACAGGGTAGCAATCAGCCCCAGCATTTT
TRBJ2-1 | NA | TRBD2 | TRBV6-5 | CASSYSSGKYNEQFF | TGTGCCAGCAGTTACTCTAGCGGGAAATATAATGAGCAGTTCTTC
TRBJ1-1 | few | TRBD1 | TRBV9 | CASSVSTGVRTEAFF | TGTGCCAGCAGCGTATCTACAGGGGTGAGAACTGAAGCTTTCTTT
TRBJ2-7 | many | NA | TRBV29-1 | CSVEFGARDEQYF | TGCAGCGTTGAATTCGGGGCGCGAGACGAGCAGTACTTC
TRBJ2-3 | few | NA | TRBV28 | CASSYTEGGRGTDTQYF | TGTGCCAGCAGTTACACTGAGGGGGGGAGGGGCACAGATACGCAGTATTTT
TRBJ2-3 | few | TRBD1 | TRBV7-9 | CASSPYRGLGTDTQYF | TGTGCCAGCAGCCCCTACAGGGGGCTAGGAACAGATACGCAGTATTTT
TRBJ2-7 | few | TRBD2 | TRBV20-1 | CSVLAGDSYEQYF | TGCAGTGTTTTGGCGGGGGACTCCTACGAGCAGTACTTC
TRBJ1-2 | many | NA | TRBV12-3/TRBV12-4 | CASSLPPGHKNYGYTF | TGTGCCAGCAGTCTTCCACCGGGCCACAAAAACTATGGCTACACCTTC
TRBJ2-3 | few | TRBD2 | TRBV5-1 | CASSSERGSTDTQYF | TGCGCCAGCAGCTCGGAGCGGGGTAGCACAGATACGCAGTATTTT
TRBJ1-1 | few | NA | TRBV2 | CASSEAGNTEAFF | TGTGCCAGCAGTGAGGCGGGTAACACTGAAGCTTTCTTT
TRBJ2-2 | few | TRBD2 | TRBV4-3 | CASSHAPSGGNTGELFF | TGCGCCAGCAGCCATGCCCCTAGCGGGGGAAACACCGGGGAGCTGTTTTTT
TRBJ2-7 | NA | TRBD1 | TRBV30 | CAGGQGGNEQYF | TGTGCCGGGGGACAGGGTGGTAACGAGCAGTACTTC
TRBJ1-6 | few | TRBD1 | TRBV28 | CASEDRNSPLHF | TGTGCCAGCGAGGACAGGAATTCACCCCTCCACTTT
TRBJ2-5 | few | TRBD1 | TRBV10-3 | CAISSMTGSETQYF | TGTGCCATCAGTTCAATGACAGGGTCAGAGACCCAGTACTTC